This T cell receptor beta chain comes out of a study of blood T cell repertoires in COVID-19. The CDR3 sequence is 14 residues long. Trimming took 8 bases from V and 5 from J; bases not matched to a gene: 11. CDR1 is MNHEY, CDR2 SVGAGI, per germline. Clones were sequenced by immunoSEQ multiplex PCR, and TCRdb holds only the in-frame ones, with some missing. Counted here are about 140,000 clones, about 80% occurring once; the ten biggest clones make up 2.5% to 3%. The sequenced material came from PBMCs or T cells enriched from blood (not recorded which). This TCR was recovered from a woman aged 50 to 60 who had recovered from COVID-19. The rearrangement uses TRBV6-5 and TRBJ2-7, with TRBD1 matching over 8 bases. CDR3 protein: CASEQGVKRNEQYF. Here the CDR3 DNA reads TGTGCCAGCGAACAGGGGGTAAAGCGCAACGAGCAGTACTTC.